A selection of T cell receptor beta chains follows, all from one sample in a study of lymphopenia after photon versus proton radiotherapy. Sequencing was performed with immunoSEQ multiplex PCR; in TCRdb, only in-frame clones are kept and a portion is missing. The sample carries about 26,000 clones, more than 70% recorded once. The sequenced sample was peripheral blood, obtained from a patient treated with photon-based radiotherapy. The receptors were sampled from a young man with gastric cancer. Each CDR3 is given with its conserved first and last residue. The order of the fields is V gene, D gene, J gene, clone size, CDR3 protein, CDR3 DNA. The D gene is left open where the match is weak. Rows give clone size only sometimes, using once, few, many, or a class for an expanded clone.

TRBV11-2,-,TRBJ2-7,-,CASSLETGEEYEQYF,TGTGCCAGCAGCTTAGAAACAGGGGAGGAGTACGAGCAGTACTTC
TRBV19,TRBD1,TRBJ2-1,-,CASSGWDSSYNEQFF,TGTGCCAGCTCGGGGTGGGACAGCTCCTACAATGAGCAGTTCTTC
TRBV5-6,-,TRBJ2-1,-,CASSLGGQITYNEQFF,TGTGCCAGCAGCTTGGGGGGGCAGATAACCTACAATGAGCAGTTCTTC
TRBV7-9,-,TRBJ2-7,-,CASSPSHEQYF,TGTGCCAGCAGCCCATCCCACGAGCAGTACTTC
TRBV7-3,TRBD1,TRBJ1-1,-,CASSLTGGTGGPEAFF,TGTGCCAGCAGCTTAACAGGTGGGACAGGGGGACCTGAAGCTTTCTTT
TRBV4-2,-,TRBJ1-5,few,CASSQVGNSNQPQHF,TGTGCCAGCAGCCAAGTGGGAAATAGCAATCAGCCCCAGCATTTT
TRBV5-1,-,TRBJ1-3,-,CASSLGGLSSGNTIYF,TGCGCCAGCAGCTTGGGAGGTCTCAGCTCTGGAAACACCATATATTTT
TRBV11-3,-,TRBJ2-6,few,CASSFAVSGANVLTF,TGTGCCAGCAGCTTTGCTGTCTCTGGGGCCAACGTCCTGACTTTC
TRBV10-3,-,TRBJ2-1,-,CAIGPEMSSNEQFF,TGTGCCATAGGTCCGGAGATGTCCTCGAATGAGCAGTTCTTC
TRBV2,TRBD1,TRBJ1-2,-,CASGDRVGYTF,TGTGCCAGCGGGGACAGGGTCGGCTACACCTTC